Listed below are T cell receptor beta chains from one sample, sequenced in a study of blood T cell repertoires in COVID-19. Measured with immunoSEQ multiplex PCR; TCRdb has only the in-frame clones, and not every one. The data show nearly 250,000 clones, approximately 85% seen once. Sequenced sample: PBMCs or T cells enriched from blood (not recorded which). These TCRs come from a woman aged 45-60 years with acute COVID-19. CDR3s include the opening cysteine and the closing phenylalanine or tryptophan. A D gene is named only where the DNA matches it firmly. The size field is filled for only some rows; it gives once, few, many or a size class.

d_call	clone_size	v_call	j_call	cdr3_aa	cdr3_nt
TRBD1	NA	TRBV19	TRBJ1-1	CASTPTGGGTEAFF	TGTGCCAGTACCCCGACAGGGGGGGGGACTGAAGCTTTCTTT
NA	NA	TRBV9	TRBJ1-1	CASSVGGADTEAFF	TGTGCCAGCAGCGTAGGGGGCGCGGACACTGAAGCTTTCTTT
TRBD1	once	TRBV6-2/TRBV6-3	TRBJ1-1	CASSYPSRGKLTEAFF	TGTGCCAGCAGTTATCCCTCCAGGGGGAAATTGACTGAAGCTTTCTTT
NA	NA	TRBV18	TRBJ2-1	CASRDSSSYNEQFF	TGTGCCAGCCGCGACAGCTCATCCTACAATGAGCAGTTCTTC
TRBD1	NA	TRBV29-1	TRBJ1-5	CSAGQGNQPQHF	TGCAGCGCCGGACAGGGGAACCAGCCCCAGCATTTT
NA	NA	TRBV12-3/TRBV12-4	TRBJ1-1	CASSLRGNTEAFF	TGTGCCAGCAGTTTAAGGGGGAACACTGAAGCTTTCTTT
TRBD1	NA	TRBV5-4	TRBJ1-1	CASSFTTGGDLEAFF	TGTGCCAGCAGCTTCACAACAGGGGGGGACCTTGAAGCTTTCTTT
TRBD2	NA	TRBV5-1	TRBJ2-1	CASSFSGVDYNEQFF	TGCGCCAGCAGCTTCAGCGGGGTGGACTACAATGAGCAGTTCTTC
TRBD1	NA	TRBV30	TRBJ1-2	CAWRGGQDYGYTF	TGTGCCTGGAGGGGGGGACAGGACTATGGCTACACCTTC
TRBD1	NA	TRBV3-1/TRBV3-2	TRBJ2-5	CASSRDRGPGETQYF	TGTGCCAGCAGCCGGGACAGGGGGCCGGGTGAGACCCAGTACTTC
TRBD2	NA	TRBV7-9	TRBJ2-7	CASSPTSGGYEQYF	TGTGCCAGCAGCCCCACTAGCGGGGGCTACGAGCAGTACTTC